This note documents a single T cell receptor (beta chain) sequence. In the original workflow: Amplification from reference gene primers served as the basis for estimated nucleated cell counts. The assay was immunoSEQ multiplex PCR, and TCRdb's table has in-frame clones only and misses some. From that table come the V and J calls and clone size; the DNA was used to work out D and trimming. Of 200,000 or so clones in the sample, about four fifths were seen once. The age range of participants was 18 to 89 years, with residence in about 25 US areas. Grouping used clinical history reported by participants in a survey and questionnaire. Before being deemed recovered, Cohort 3 donors had two negative PCRs, clearance, or symptom resolution. The ends lost 5 bases at V and 3 bases at J; junction bases unmatched: 7. The CDR3 consists of 15 residues. Per the germline V gene, CDR1 is SGHAT and CDR2 is FQNNGV. This sample was taken from a study of blood T cell repertoires in COVID-19.

This TCR came from a man between 40 and 49 years old who had recovered from COVID-19. The sequenced material came from PBMCs or T cells enriched from blood (not recorded which). The rearrangement uses TRBV11-2 and TRBJ2-7; 10 positions agree with TRBD1. CDR3 sequence: CASSPWTGGGYEQYF. The CDR3 nucleotides read TGTGCCAGCAGCCCCTGGACAGGGGGAGGCTACGAGCAGTACTTC. Supplemented by reference TRBV11-2 and TRBJ2-7, the full variable domain reads EAGVAQSPRYKIIEKRQSVAFWCNPISGHATLYWYQQILGQGPKLLIQFQNNGVVDDSQLPKDRFSAERLKGVDSTLKIQPAKLEDSAVYLCASSPWTGGGYEQYFGPGTRLTVT.